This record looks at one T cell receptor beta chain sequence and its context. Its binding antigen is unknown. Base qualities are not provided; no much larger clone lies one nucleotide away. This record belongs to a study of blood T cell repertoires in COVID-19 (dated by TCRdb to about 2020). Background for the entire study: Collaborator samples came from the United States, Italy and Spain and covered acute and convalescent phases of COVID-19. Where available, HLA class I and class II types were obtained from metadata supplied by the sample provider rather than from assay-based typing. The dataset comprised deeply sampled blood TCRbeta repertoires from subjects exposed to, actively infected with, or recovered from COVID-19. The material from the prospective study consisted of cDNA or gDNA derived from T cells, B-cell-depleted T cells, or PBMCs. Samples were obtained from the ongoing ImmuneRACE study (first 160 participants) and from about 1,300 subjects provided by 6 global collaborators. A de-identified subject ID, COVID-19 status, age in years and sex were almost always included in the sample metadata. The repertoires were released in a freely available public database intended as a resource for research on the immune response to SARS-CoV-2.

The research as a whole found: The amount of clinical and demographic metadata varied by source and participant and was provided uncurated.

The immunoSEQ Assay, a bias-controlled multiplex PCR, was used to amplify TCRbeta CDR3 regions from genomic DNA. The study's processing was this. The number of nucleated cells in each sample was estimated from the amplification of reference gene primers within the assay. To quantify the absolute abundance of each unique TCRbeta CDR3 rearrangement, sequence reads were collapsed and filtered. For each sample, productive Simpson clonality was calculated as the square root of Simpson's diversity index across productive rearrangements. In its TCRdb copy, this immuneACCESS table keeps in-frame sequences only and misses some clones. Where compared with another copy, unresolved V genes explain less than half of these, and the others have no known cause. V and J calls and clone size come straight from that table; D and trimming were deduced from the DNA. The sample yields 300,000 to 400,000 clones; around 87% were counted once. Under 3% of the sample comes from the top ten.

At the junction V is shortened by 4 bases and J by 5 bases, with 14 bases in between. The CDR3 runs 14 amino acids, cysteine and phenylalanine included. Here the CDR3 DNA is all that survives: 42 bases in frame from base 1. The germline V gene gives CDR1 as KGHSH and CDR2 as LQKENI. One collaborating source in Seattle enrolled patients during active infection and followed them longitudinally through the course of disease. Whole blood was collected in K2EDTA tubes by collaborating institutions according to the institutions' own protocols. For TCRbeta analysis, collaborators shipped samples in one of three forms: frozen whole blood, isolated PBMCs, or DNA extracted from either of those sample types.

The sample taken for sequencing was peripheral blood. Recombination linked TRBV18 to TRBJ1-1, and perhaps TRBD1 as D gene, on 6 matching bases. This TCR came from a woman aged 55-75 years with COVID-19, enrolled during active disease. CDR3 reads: CASSRKPGVTEAFF. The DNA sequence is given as TGTGCCAGCTCACGAAAACCAGGGGTGACTGAAGCTTTCTTT. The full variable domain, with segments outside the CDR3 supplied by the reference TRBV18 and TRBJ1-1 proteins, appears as NAGVMQNPRHLVRRRGQEARLRCSPMKGHSHVYWYRQLPEEGLKFMVYLQKENIIDESGMPKERFSAEFPKEGPSILRIQQVVRGDSAAYFCASSRKPGVTEAFFGQGTRLTVV.